The T cell receptor beta chain described here comes from a study of shared clonotypes between healthy human individuals. Study summary: The donor pool was made up of a couple of women and three men aged 18 to 49. The plates for each donor numbered three CD4 naive, three CD4 memory, two CD8 naive and one CD8 memory. Study observations and caveats: Sampling included only blood; tissue repertoires likely differ. Estimated richness was generally greater in naive than memory subsets.

Only in-frame clones appear in the TCRdb table, and some are missing; sequencing was by immunoSEQ multiplex PCR. The sample lists some 1,900,000 clones; about 95% were seen once. Terminally differentiated effector memory CD45RA+ cells were left out of the naive CD8 fraction, which was CD45RO-negative and positively selected for CCR7. V was cut by 4 bases and J by 5 bases, with 12 bases left in between. The germline V gene encodes CDR1 LNHDA and CDR2 SQIVND (reference sequence). This CDR3 has 13 amino acids. As to this clone: Its antigen is unknown.

The TCR originated in a man between 18 and 35 years old in good health. The sequenced sample was naive CD8+ T cells sorted from blood. The chain is built from TRBV19 and TRBJ2-7; a weak D match, TRBD1 (7 bases). CDR3 loop: CASSTVRGDEQYF. DNA of the CDR3: TGTGCCAGTAGTACAGTCAGGGGGGACGAGCAGTACTTC. Looking up the rest from reference TRBV19 and TRBJ2-7 gives the full variable domain: DGGITQSPKYLFRKEGQNVTLSCEQNLNHDAMYWYRQDPGQGLRLIYYSQIVNDFQKGDIAEGYSVSREKKESFPLTVTSAQKNPTAFYLCASSTVRGDEQYFGPGTRLTVT.